Detailed here is one T cell receptor beta chain. This clone has a single count. What antigen it recognizes has not been identified. One junction end disagrees with the germline gene, perhaps due to a read error. According to the germline V gene, CDR1 reads MDHEN and CDR2 reads SYDVKM. The cysteine opens and the phenylalanine closes a CDR3 of 15 amino acids. The DNA shown is the 45-base CDR3, in frame from base 1. To prepare the library, the immunoSEQ multiplex PCR assay was applied. What TCRdb holds here is the immuneACCESS table cut down to in-frame rearrangements. Part of the clones is not present; checked against another copy, under half of the missing clones reflect an unresolved V gene, and the others are unexplained. In this sample the table shows about 40,000 clones, approximately 92% of which occur a single time. The top ten clones comprise approximately 0.41% of the sample. This sample was taken from a study of T cell changes during pregnancy in multiple sclerosis (dated by TCRdb to 2018 to 2020). About the full investigation: Changes in the T cell repertoire over the course of pregnancy were examined in this study in women with multiple sclerosis.

This sequence uses TRBV28 and TRBJ1-2; a stretch of 7 junction bases matches TRBD1. This material consisted of CD4+ T cells from peripheral blood mononuclear cells, taken in the third trimester of pregnancy. The clonotype comes from a female donor with multiple sclerosis, enrolled in a pregnancy study. The DNA is as follows: TGTGCCAGCAGTCGGGCAGGGGGAATTATCTATGGCTACGCCTTC. It is translated as CASSRAGGIIYGYAF.